The T cell receptor beta chain described here comes from a study of cytomegalovirus exposure and HLA in healthy donors (dated by TCRdb to the late 2010s). Background on the whole study: According to a later analysis, the roughly 120 validation repertoires were produced on the same platform as the approximately 600 repertoires of the first cohort. The study aimed to test whether signatures of past pathogen exposure could be identified by cataloging public T cell receptors. In addition to the first cohort of 666 subjects, a separate validation cohort of approximately 120 different subjects was used. To predict cytomegalovirus infection status, the study combined high-throughput TCR immunosequencing, statistical association of individual TCRs with disease status, and machine learning. Overall results and qualifications from the work: In both the original and validation cohorts, the classifier was reported to diagnose cytomegalovirus status with high specificity and sensitivity. Across donors, most TCR sequences were observed very rarely, whereas some public TCRs were present in many individuals. In vitro tests confirmed that a few of the cytomegalovirus-associated TCR beta chains recognize cytomegalovirus antigens. It was suggested by the authors that the approach could potentially be generalized to other disease states and immunological phenotypes. Subsequent analysis determined that TCRs grouped into clusters in the first cohort also showed a tendency toward co-occurrence across the 90 to 150 validation repertoires, and approximately 94% of cluster scores exceeded 0. A total of roughly 160 TCR beta chains were listed by the study as associated with cytomegalovirus. The validation cohort had no HLA typing available for a later analysis, so co-occurrence within that cohort was assessed over all 120 or so repertoires.

The donors belonged to the validation cohort of about 110 subjects, which was separate from the roughly 700-subject first cohort. Details on this clone: Which antigen it targets is not known. Nothing much larger sits one base from this clone, and base qualities are not available.

Taken from cysteine to phenylalanine, the CDR3 has 17 residues. The only DNA kept is the CDR3, 51 bases in frame from the first base. Via the germline V gene (reference sequence), CDR1 is SGHNT and CDR2 YYREEE. Clipping removes 4 bases from V and 0 bases from J, with 11 as the unmatched junction base count. Library creation used the immunoSEQ multiplex PCR assay. As for how the authors treated the data: A statistical classification framework was built for diagnosing cytomegalovirus status from the catalog of TCR beta chain sequences. TCRdb obtained this table from immuneACCESS and retained in-frame rearrangements with V and J assigned. These tables miss some clones; where compared with another copy, unresolved V genes account for less than half of the shortfall, and the remainder is unexplained. The V and J calls and clone size are taken from that table; D and trimming were inferred from the DNA. Counted in this sample were roughly 260,000 clones; around 87% of them appeared once. The top ten constitute approximately 2.5% of the sample.

Sequenced material: PBMCs. The chain joins TRBV5-4 to TRBJ2-5; the junction holds 8 bases that match TRBD2. This TCR was recovered from a man aged 18 to 29 in good health and CMV-seronegative. The CDR3 here reads CASSRGGLAANQETQYF. At the DNA level, the sequence is TGTGCCAGCAGCCGGGGGGGTCTCGCAGCTAACCAAGAGACCCAGTACTTC.